What follows is one T cell receptor beta chain and its context. Its cognate antigen is unknown. The method was immunoSEQ multiplex PCR; TCRdb's version includes in-frame clones alone and lacks a portion of them. The data show approximately 70,000 clones, around 86% seen once. The source of the sample is a study of T cell responses to AZD1222 COVID-19 vaccine. Findings and caveats of the study: Researchers took repertoire samples only after the peak T cell response had come. Among vaccine-associated CD4 TCRs, coverage spanned spike, with dominance at 160-218 and 743-854.

Trimming took 5 bases from V and 3 from J; bases not matched to a gene: 11. The germline V gene has CDR1 MNHEY and CDR2 SMNVEV (reference sequence). The CDR3 runs 18 residues. V usage is TRBV27 and J usage is TRBJ1-6, with 9 bases fitting TRBD1. The sample consisted of peripheral blood, taken on day 0 of AZD1222 vaccination. This clonotype originated in an adult in good health. The CDR3 here is CASSPLTGQGFYNSPLHF. The CDR3 DNA sequence: TGTGCCAGCAGTCCATTGACGGGACAGGGTTTCTATAATTCACCCCTCCACTTT.